These T cell receptor beta chains were read from a single sample in a study of OX40 agonist ivuxolimab in advanced cancers. Sequenced by immunoSEQ multiplex PCR; TCRdb stores in-frame clones only, minus some. Among 60,000 or so clones, 70% to 90% were seen once, and the ten largest hold around 0.8%. The specimen was CD4+ or CD8+ T cells sorted from blood, collected in a trial of the OX40 agonist ivuxolimab. These receptors came from an adult with an advanced solid tumor such as melanoma, head and neck, liver or kidney cancer. Both conserved end residues are part of each CDR3. Each record gives: J gene, V gene, clone size, D gene, CDR3 protein, CDR3 DNA. The D gene is left open where the match is weak. Some rows mark clone size as missing; the rest say once, few, many or name a class of expanded clone.

j_call: TRBJ1-3; v_call: TRBV28; clone_size: -; d_call: TRBD1; cdr3_aa: CASSLRQGWNTIYF; cdr3_nt: TGTGCCAGCAGTTTACGACAGGGATGGAACACCATATATTTT
j_call: TRBJ2-7; v_call: TRBV27; clone_size: -; d_call: -; cdr3_aa: CASSLGQGSYEQYF; cdr3_nt: TGTGCCAGCAGTTTAGGGCAGGGTTCCTACGAGCAGTACTTC
j_call: TRBJ1-2; v_call: TRBV30; clone_size: -; d_call: -; cdr3_aa: CAWSSLRTNYGYTF; cdr3_nt: TGTGCCTGGAGTAGTTTAAGGACTAACTATGGCTACACCTTC
j_call: TRBJ2-1; v_call: TRBV23-1; clone_size: -; d_call: -; cdr3_aa: CASRLGGNNEQFF; cdr3_nt: TGCGCCAGCCGCCTGGGTGGAAACAATGAGCAGTTCTTC
j_call: TRBJ1-4; v_call: TRBV5-6; clone_size: -; d_call: -; cdr3_aa: CASSSQSTNEKLFF; cdr3_nt: TGTGCCAGCAGCTCGCAATCAACTAATGAAAAACTGTTTTTT
j_call: TRBJ1-4; v_call: TRBV10-1; clone_size: -; d_call: -; cdr3_aa: CAVIRTDTNEKLFF; cdr3_nt: TGCGCCGTAATAAGGACGGATACTAATGAAAAACTGTTTTTT
j_call: TRBJ2-1; v_call: TRBV5-1; clone_size: few; d_call: -; cdr3_aa: CASSAPASVEQFF; cdr3_nt: TGCGCCAGCAGCGCCCCTGCGAGTGTAGAGCAGTTCTTC
j_call: TRBJ2-7; v_call: TRBV5-1; clone_size: once; d_call: -; cdr3_aa: CASRLTDDAVYEQYF; cdr3_nt: TGCGCCAGCAGGTTGACAGACGACGCGGTATACGAGCAGTACTTC
j_call: TRBJ2-7; v_call: TRBV10-3; clone_size: -; d_call: -; cdr3_aa: CAISAGLSYEQYF; cdr3_nt: TGTGCCATCAGTGCTGGATTGTCTTACGAGCAGTACTTC
j_call: TRBJ2-2; v_call: TRBV9; clone_size: once; d_call: -; cdr3_aa: CASSPGSNTGELFF; cdr3_nt: TGTGCCAGCAGCCCCGGATCGAACACCGGGGAGCTGTTTTTT
j_call: TRBJ1-1; v_call: TRBV29-1; clone_size: -; d_call: TRBD1; cdr3_aa: CSVVVQGGTEAFF; cdr3_nt: TGCAGCGTTGTGGTACAGGGGGGGACTGAAGCTTTCTTT
j_call: TRBJ1-1; v_call: TRBV29-1; clone_size: once; d_call: -; cdr3_aa: CSVAPLRVGEAFF; cdr3_nt: TGCAGCGTTGCCCCTCTGCGGGTTGGTGAAGCTTTCTTT
j_call: TRBJ2-7; v_call: TRBV6-1; clone_size: -; d_call: -; cdr3_aa: CASTEGSAAEQYF; cdr3_nt: TGTGCCAGCACGGAGGGGTCGGCGGCCGAGCAGTACTTC
j_call: TRBJ1-4; v_call: TRBV2; clone_size: -; d_call: TRBD1; cdr3_aa: CASSVQGAGEKLFF; cdr3_nt: TGTGCCAGCAGCGTCCAGGGGGCGGGTGAAAAACTGTTTTTT
j_call: TRBJ1-2; v_call: TRBV28; clone_size: -; d_call: TRBD1; cdr3_aa: CASSWDRAKGYTF; cdr3_nt: TGTGCCAGCAGTTGGGACAGGGCCAAAGGCTACACCTTC
j_call: TRBJ1-3; v_call: TRBV9; clone_size: -; d_call: -; cdr3_aa: CASSVDDGNTIYF; cdr3_nt: TGTGCCAGCAGCGTAGACGATGGAAACACCATATATTTT
j_call: TRBJ1-2; v_call: TRBV4-2; clone_size: -; d_call: -; cdr3_aa: CASSPDFSSYGYTF; cdr3_nt: TGTGCCAGCAGCCCGGACTTTAGCTCCTATGGCTACACCTTC
j_call: TRBJ1-1; v_call: TRBV30; clone_size: -; d_call: TRBD1; cdr3_aa: CAWSAGGGTEAFF; cdr3_nt: TGTGCCTGGAGCGCAGGGGGGGGGACTGAAGCTTTCTTT
j_call: TRBJ2-7; v_call: TRBV28; clone_size: -; d_call: -; cdr3_aa: CASSLWEGVEQYF; cdr3_nt: TGTGCCAGCAGTTTATGGGAGGGGGTCGAGCAGTACTTC
j_call: TRBJ2-6; v_call: TRBV7-8; clone_size: -; d_call: -; cdr3_aa: CASSPRAGGESGANVLTF; cdr3_nt: TGTGCCAGCAGCCCTAGGGCAGGGGGGGAATCTGGGGCCAACGTCCTGACTTTC
j_call: TRBJ2-1; v_call: TRBV7-6; clone_size: -; d_call: -; cdr3_aa: CASSLGPINEQFF; cdr3_nt: TGTGCCAGCAGCTTAGGACCGATTAATGAGCAGTTCTTC
j_call: TRBJ2-1; v_call: TRBV19; clone_size: -; d_call: TRBD2; cdr3_aa: CAVRKRESSYNEQFF; cdr3_nt: TGTGCCGTGAGGAAGCGGGAGAGCTCCTACAATGAGCAGTTCTTC
j_call: TRBJ1-6; v_call: TRBV27; clone_size: -; d_call: TRBD1; cdr3_aa: CASSWQGGNSPLHF; cdr3_nt: TGTGCCAGCAGTTGGCAGGGGGGCAATTCACCCCTCCACTTT
j_call: TRBJ1-1; v_call: TRBV5-5; clone_size: -; d_call: TRBD1; cdr3_aa: CASSLMAGGNTEAFF; cdr3_nt: TGTGCCAGCAGCTTGATGGCAGGGGGTAACACTGAAGCTTTCTTT
j_call: TRBJ2-6; v_call: TRBV5-1; clone_size: few; d_call: TRBD1; cdr3_aa: CASSLRDRASVSGANVLTF; cdr3_nt: TGCGCCAGCAGCCTCCGGGACAGGGCTTCTGTCTCTGGGGCCAACGTCCTGACTTTC
j_call: TRBJ2-7; v_call: TRBV5-1; clone_size: -; d_call: -; cdr3_aa: CASSLGVGGGYEQYF; cdr3_nt: TGCGCCAGCAGCTTGGGAGTAGGGGGAGGATACGAGCAGTACTTC
j_call: TRBJ1-3; v_call: TRBV25-1; clone_size: -; d_call: -; cdr3_aa: CASSEYLGGNTIYF; cdr3_nt: TGTGCCAGCAGTGAATATTTAGGTGGAAACACCATATATTTT
j_call: TRBJ2-1; v_call: TRBV5-1; clone_size: -; d_call: -; cdr3_aa: CASSLGFSGTYNEQFF; cdr3_nt: TGCGCCAGCAGCTTAGGATTTAGCGGCACCTACAATGAGCAGTTCTTC
j_call: TRBJ1-1; v_call: TRBV6-5; clone_size: -; d_call: -; cdr3_aa: CASSRAVGENTEAFF; cdr3_nt: TGTGCCAGCAGCCGAGCGGTAGGGGAGAACACTGAAGCTTTCTTT
j_call: TRBJ1-3; v_call: TRBV6-6; clone_size: -; d_call: TRBD1; cdr3_aa: CASSSRGIGSGNTIYF; cdr3_nt: TGTGCCAGCAGCTCCAGGGGGATAGGCTCTGGAAACACCATATATTTT
j_call: TRBJ1-1; v_call: TRBV5-1; clone_size: -; d_call: TRBD1; cdr3_aa: CASSTGDRVGTEAFF; cdr3_nt: TGCGCCAGCAGCACCGGGGACAGGGTCGGCACTGAAGCTTTCTTT
j_call: TRBJ2-1; v_call: TRBV29-1; clone_size: -; d_call: -; cdr3_aa: CSVEAALVDEQFF; cdr3_nt: TGCAGCGTTGAGGCAGCGCTCGTGGATGAGCAGTTCTTC
j_call: TRBJ2-7; v_call: TRBV19; clone_size: once; d_call: TRBD1; cdr3_aa: CASSQQGSDGYEQYF; cdr3_nt: TGTGCCAGTAGCCAACAGGGGTCGGACGGCTACGAGCAGTACTTC
j_call: TRBJ2-1; v_call: TRBV18; clone_size: -; d_call: -; cdr3_aa: CASSPGSSPFF; cdr3_nt: TGTGCCAGCTCACCGGGTAGTAGCCCGTTCTTC
j_call: TRBJ1-5; v_call: TRBV19; clone_size: -; d_call: -; cdr3_aa: CASSWTANNQPQHF; cdr3_nt: TGTGCCAGCAGCTGGACGGCCAATAATCAGCCCCAGCATTTT
j_call: TRBJ1-6; v_call: TRBV5-1; clone_size: -; d_call: TRBD1; cdr3_aa: CASSSDRDSPLHF; cdr3_nt: TGCGCCAGCAGCTCCGACAGGGATTCACCCCTCCACTTT
j_call: TRBJ1-2; v_call: TRBV28; clone_size: -; d_call: TRBD1; cdr3_aa: CASSGTGRAYGYTF; cdr3_nt: TGTGCCAGCAGCGGGACAGGGAGAGCATATGGCTACACCTTC